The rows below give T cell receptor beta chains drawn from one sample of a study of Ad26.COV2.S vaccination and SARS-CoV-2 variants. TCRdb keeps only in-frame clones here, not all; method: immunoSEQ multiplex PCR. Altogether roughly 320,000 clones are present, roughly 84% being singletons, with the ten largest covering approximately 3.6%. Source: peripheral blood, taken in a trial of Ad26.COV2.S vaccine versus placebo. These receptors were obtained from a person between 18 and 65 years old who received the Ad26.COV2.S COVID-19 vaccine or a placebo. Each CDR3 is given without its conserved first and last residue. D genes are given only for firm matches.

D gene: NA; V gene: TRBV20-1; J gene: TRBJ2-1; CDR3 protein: SAKTGMEF
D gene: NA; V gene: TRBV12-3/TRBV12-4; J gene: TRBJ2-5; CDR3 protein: ASTSYLGETQY
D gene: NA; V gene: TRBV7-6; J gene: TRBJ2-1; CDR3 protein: ASSHVVGIYNEQF
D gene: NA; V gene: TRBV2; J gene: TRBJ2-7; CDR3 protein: ASRRVGNYEQY
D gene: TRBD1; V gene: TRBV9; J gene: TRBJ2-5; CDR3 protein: ASSVEDRAWETQY
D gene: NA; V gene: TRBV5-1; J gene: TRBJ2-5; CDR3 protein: ASSPGRGETQY
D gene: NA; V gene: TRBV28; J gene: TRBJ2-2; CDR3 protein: ASSSPTNTGELF
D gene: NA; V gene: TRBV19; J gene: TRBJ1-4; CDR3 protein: ASRKREKLF
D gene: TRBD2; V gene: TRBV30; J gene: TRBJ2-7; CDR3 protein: AWERGSSYEQY
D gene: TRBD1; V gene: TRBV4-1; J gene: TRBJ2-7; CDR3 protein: ASSQVRTGVHEQY
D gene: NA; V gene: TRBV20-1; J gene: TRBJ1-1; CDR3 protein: SVGEGTEAF
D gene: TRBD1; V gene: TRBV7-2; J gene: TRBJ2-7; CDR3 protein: ASSLDDREYEQY
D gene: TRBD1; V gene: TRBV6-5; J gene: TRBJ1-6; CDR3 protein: ASTAGGLGSPLH
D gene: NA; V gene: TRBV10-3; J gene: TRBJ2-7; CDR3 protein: AISESTLGGYEQY
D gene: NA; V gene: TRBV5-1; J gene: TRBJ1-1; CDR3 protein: ASSFKPHDQGHTEAF
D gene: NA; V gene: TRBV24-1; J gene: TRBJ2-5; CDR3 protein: ATQDGQRETQY
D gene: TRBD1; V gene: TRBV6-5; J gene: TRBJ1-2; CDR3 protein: ASSPGQSNYGYT
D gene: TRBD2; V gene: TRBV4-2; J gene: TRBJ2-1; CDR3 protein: ASSSPTSGEEQF
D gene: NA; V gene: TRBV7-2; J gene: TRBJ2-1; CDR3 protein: ASSLSALSYNEQF
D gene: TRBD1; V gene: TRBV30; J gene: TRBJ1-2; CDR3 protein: AWGAGTGHGYT
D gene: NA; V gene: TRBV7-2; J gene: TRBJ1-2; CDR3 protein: ASSSRNRAHGYT
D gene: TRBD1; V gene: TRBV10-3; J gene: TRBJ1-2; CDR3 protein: AISGQGNSNYGYT
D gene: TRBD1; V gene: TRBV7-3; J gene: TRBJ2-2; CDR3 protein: ASSLRQGPTGELF
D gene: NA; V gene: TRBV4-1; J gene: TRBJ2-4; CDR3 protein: ASSEDPTGAKNIQY
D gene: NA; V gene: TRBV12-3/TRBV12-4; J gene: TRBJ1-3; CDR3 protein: ASRGGNTIY
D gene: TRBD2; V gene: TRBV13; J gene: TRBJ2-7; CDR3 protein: ASSLEGRGGYEQY
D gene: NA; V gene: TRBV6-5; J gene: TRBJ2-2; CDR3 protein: ASSYKGSGELF
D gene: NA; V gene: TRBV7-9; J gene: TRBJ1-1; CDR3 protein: ASSRRVGGIQMNTEAF
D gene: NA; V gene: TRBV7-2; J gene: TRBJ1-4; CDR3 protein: ASSFNGIGSEKLF
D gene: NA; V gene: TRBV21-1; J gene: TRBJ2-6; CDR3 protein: ASSKESRSSGANVLT
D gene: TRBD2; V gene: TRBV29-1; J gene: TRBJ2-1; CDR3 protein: SGLASSYNEQF
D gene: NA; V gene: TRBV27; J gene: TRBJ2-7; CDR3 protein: ASSLNGVSEQY
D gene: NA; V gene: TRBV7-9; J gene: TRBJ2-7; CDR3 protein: ASSLTSYEQY
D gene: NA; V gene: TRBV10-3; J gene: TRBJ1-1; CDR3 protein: AIRQGNTEAF
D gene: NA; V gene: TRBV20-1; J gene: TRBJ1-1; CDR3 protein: SASFGGETEAF
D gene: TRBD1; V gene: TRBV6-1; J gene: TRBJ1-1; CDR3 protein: ASSEEQGAEAF
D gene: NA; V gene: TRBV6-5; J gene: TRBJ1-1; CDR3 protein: ASRTLNTEAF
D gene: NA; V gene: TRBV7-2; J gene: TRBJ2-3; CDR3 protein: ASSLVGNTQY
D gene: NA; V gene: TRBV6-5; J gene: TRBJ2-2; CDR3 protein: ASSYSATGELF
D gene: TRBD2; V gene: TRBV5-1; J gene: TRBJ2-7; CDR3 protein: AQQVPGGPYEYYEQY
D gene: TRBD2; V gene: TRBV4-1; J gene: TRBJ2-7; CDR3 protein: ASSPGGSGRRASYEQY
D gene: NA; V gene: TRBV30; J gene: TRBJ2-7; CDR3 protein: AWGIVYSYEQY
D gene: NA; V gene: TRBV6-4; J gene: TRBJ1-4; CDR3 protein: ASSDSSGREKLF
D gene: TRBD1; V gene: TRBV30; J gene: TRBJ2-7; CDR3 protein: AWTRDSYEQY
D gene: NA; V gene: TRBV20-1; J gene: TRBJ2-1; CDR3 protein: SAGRDVGQF
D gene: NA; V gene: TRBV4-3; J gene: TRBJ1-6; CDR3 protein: ASSFQNSPLH
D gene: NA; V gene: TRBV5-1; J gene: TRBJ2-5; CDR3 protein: ASSKGEGTQY
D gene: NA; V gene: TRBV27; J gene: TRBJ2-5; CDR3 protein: ASSLSRTARETQY
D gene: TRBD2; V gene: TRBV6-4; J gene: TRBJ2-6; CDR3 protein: ASSGTSGAGANVLT
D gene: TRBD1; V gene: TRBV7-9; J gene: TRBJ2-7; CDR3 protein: ASSLVGQGVGEQY
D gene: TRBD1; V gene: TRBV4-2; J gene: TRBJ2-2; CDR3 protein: ASSRIDRADTGELF
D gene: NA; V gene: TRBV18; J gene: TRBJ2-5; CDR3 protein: ASSPISGVGETQY
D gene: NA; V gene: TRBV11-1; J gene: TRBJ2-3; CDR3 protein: AIRAPEGADTQY
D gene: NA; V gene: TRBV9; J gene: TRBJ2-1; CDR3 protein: ASSVWGQGSNEQF
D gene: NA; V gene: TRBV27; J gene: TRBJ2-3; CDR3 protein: ASSRRDTTDTQY
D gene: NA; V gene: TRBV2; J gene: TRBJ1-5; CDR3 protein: ASSPEPNQPQH